The 27 T cell receptor beta chains below all came from one sample that was sequenced in a study of OX40 agonist ivuxolimab in advanced cancers. Profiling relied on immunoSEQ multiplex PCR, and the TCRdb table lists in-frame clones only, not all of them. The data contain around 70,000 clones, around 82% of them singletons. Sequencing used CD4+ or CD8+ T cells sorted from blood, obtained in a trial of the OX40 agonist ivuxolimab. Receptors originate from an adult with an advanced solid tumor such as melanoma, head and neck, liver or kidney cancer.

The CDR3 sequence is CASTSASGNTIYF. Here the CDR3 DNA reads TGTGCCAGCACCTCGGCCAGCGGAAACACCATATATTTT. The chain is built from TRBV9 and TRBJ1-3; no definite D call. Deletions cut 6 bases from V and 4 bases from J, with 11 bases between. The CDR3 sequence is 13 residues long. Germline V gene sequence: CDR1 SGDLS, CDR2 YYNGEE. The full variable domain, with the rest looked up from reference TRBV9 and TRBJ1-3, is DSGVTQTPKHLITATGQRVTLRCSPRSGDLSVYWYQQSLDQGLQFLIQYYNGEERAKGNILERFSAQQFPDLHSELNLSSLELGDSALYFCASTSASGNTIYFGEGSWLTVV.

This clone was seen only a few times. The chain combines TRBV7-8 with TRBJ1-1, with TRBD1 matching 10 bases. The CDR3 has 17 amino acids. V was clipped by 2 bases and J by 5 bases; unmatched bases: 11. The germline V gene has CDR1 SGHVS and CDR2 FQNEAQ. In DNA, the CDR3 is TGTGCCAGCAGCTTACGTGTCTCGGGACAGGGGAGGACTGAAGCTTTCTTT. It encodes CASSLRVSGQGRTEAFF.

V and J are TRBV5-1 and TRBJ2-1; no reliable D call. Trimming took 0 bases from V and 3 from J, leaving 10 bases between them. This CDR3 is 15 amino acids long. Germline assignment: CDR1 SGHRS and CDR2 YFSETQ. CDR3 loop: CASSLAAANYNEQFF. Here the CDR3 DNA reads TGCGCCAGCAGCTTGGCGGCGGCGAACTACAATGAGCAGTTCTTC.

CDR3 in DNA: TGTGCCAGCAGCCCTCTATGGGGTTTAATGAGAGAAAACAATGAGCAGTTCTTC. It codes for CASSPLWGLMRENNEQFF. The chain is built from TRBV7-8 and TRBJ2-1, with no clear D. Deletions cut 5 bases from V and 5 bases from J, with 25 bases between. Per germline, CDR1 SGHVS and CDR2 FQNEAQ. The CDR3 runs 18 residues.

V and J are TRBV7-6 and TRBJ2-5; weak D call: TRBD1 (6 bases). The J call is uncertain, as TRBJ2-7 better fits the DNA end. CDR1 and CDR2 from the germline V gene are SGHVS and FNYEAQ. The CDR3 has 15 residues. The DNA for the CDR3 is TGTGCCAGCAGCCCGAGGGGGTACCGAGATGACGAGCAGTACTTC. This translates into CASSPRGYRDDEQYF.

J is TRBJ2-1 and V is TRBV10-3, with 13 nucleotides matching TRBD2. V was clipped by 3 bases and J by 5 bases; unmatched bases: 4. The germline V gene has CDR1 ENHRY and CDR2 SYGVKD. This CDR3 has 16 amino acids. CDR3 sequence reads: CAISDPGLAGNNEQFF. In nucleotides, the CDR3 is TGTGCCATCAGTGACCCGGGACTAGCGGGAAACAATGAGCAGTTCTTC.

J is TRBJ1-5 and V is TRBV19; TRBD1 matches 8 bases. The CDR3 loop spans 17 amino acids. Germline CDR1 LNHDA, CDR2 SQIVND (reference sequence). The junction had 9 bases not matched to a gene; V was cut back by 2 bases and J by 3 bases. The CDR3 DNA is TGTGCCAGTAGTATAACAGGGGGATTCTCTCACAATCAGCCCCAGCATTTT. This sequence encodes CASSITGGFSHNQPQHF.

This chain connects TRBV4-2 to TRBJ1-2, with D possibly being TRBD1 (6 bases). The CDR3 spans 13 residues. Per germline, CDR1 LGHNA and CDR2 YNFKEQ. Trimming stripped 4 bases from V and 4 bases from J, with 10 bases between. DNA of the CDR3: TGTGCCAGCAGCCTTGGGGGCACCTATGGCTACACCTTC. Translation gives CASSLGGTYGYTF.

This sequence joins TRBV30 and TRBJ1-5; 10 bases map to TRBD1. V dropped 0 bases and J dropped 6; count of bases not matched to a gene: 20. There are 20 residues in the CDR3. Per the germline V gene, CDR1 is GTSNPN and CDR2 is SVGIG (reference sequence). This chain's CDR3 is CAWSVDIGDRGSVFSQPQHF. In nucleotides, the CDR3 is TGTGCCTGGAGTGTAGACATTGGGGACAGGGGCAGCGTATTTAGTCAGCCCCAGCATTTT. Complete variable domain (other parts from reference TRBV30 and TRBJ1-5): SQTIHQWPATLVQPVGSPLSLECTVEGTSNPNLYWYRQAAGRGLQLLFYSVGIGQISSEVPQNLSASRPQDRQFILSSKKLLLSDSGFYLCAWSVDIGDRGSVFSQPQHFGDGTRLSIL.

The genes are TRBV6-5 and TRBJ2-7; 10 bases agree with TRBD1. Germline V CDR1 and CDR2: MNHEY, SVGAGI. The CDR3 covers 14 residues. The ends lost 6 bases at V and 3 bases at J; junction bases unmatched: 5. Here the CDR3 DNA reads TGTGCCAGCAGACAGGGACAGGGGATCTACGAGCAGTACTTC. Translated: CASRQGQGIYEQYF.

V is TRBV5-1 and J is TRBJ2-7; TRBD2 matches at 14 bases. V lost 4 bases and J lost 3; bases outside the gene matches: 3. Per germline, CDR1 SGHRS and CDR2 YFSETQ. The CDR3 covers 15 residues. In DNA form, the CDR3 reads TGCGCCAGCAGCGACGGGACTAGCGGGGGCTACGAGCAGTACTTC. This encodes CASSDGTSGGYEQYF.

V is TRBV10-3 and J is TRBJ1-1; D may be TRBD1 (5 bases). V gave up 5 bases and J gave up 1 base, with 11 bases separating them. CDR1 is ENHRY and CDR2 is SYGVKD in the germline V gene. The CDR3 runs 14 residues. The CDR3 loop is CAISLGTGNTEAFF. The DNA for the CDR3 is TGTGCCATCAGTTTAGGGACGGGGAACACTGAAGCTTTCTTT.

This clone has ten or more counts. The chain links TRBV19 to TRBJ2-7, with a tentative D call TRBD2 (5 bases). The CDR3 covers 13 residues. V gave up 3 bases and J gave up 6 bases, with 12 bases separating them. Germline CDR1 is LNHDA and CDR2 is SQIVND (reference sequence). CDR3 amino acids: CASSIAREGEQYF. Written as DNA, the CDR3 is TGTGCCAGTAGTATTGCCCGGGAAGGCGAGCAGTACTTC. The variable domain in full, completed from reference TRBV19 and TRBJ2-7, reads DGGITQSPKYLFRKEGQNVTLSCEQNLNHDAMYWYRQDPGQGLRLIYYSQIVNDFQKGDIAEGYSVSREKKESFPLTVTSAQKNPTAFYLCASSIAREGEQYFGPGTRLTVT.

The chain carries TRBV2 and TRBJ1-4; D is perhaps TRBD1 (6 bases). Germline loops: CDR1 SNHLY, CDR2 FYNNEI. This CDR3 has 15 residues. Trimming took off 6 bases at V and 7 bases at J, with 18 bases between the two ends. The CDR3, as DNA: TGTGCCAGCAGCGCTACAGGGTTGTCCAGTGAAAAACTGTTTTTT. Amino acid sequence: CASSATGLSSEKLFF.

This rearrangement joins TRBV5-6 to TRBJ2-7; D gene ambiguous. The CDR3 has 15 residues. CDR1 SGHDT and CDR2 YYEEEE come from the germline V gene. Trimming cost V 4 bases and J 3 bases, with 17 bases left between them. CDR3 residues: CASSPAGSLRYEQYF. As DNA, the CDR3 is TGTGCCAGCAGCCCCGCCGGCTCCCTGCGCTACGAGCAGTACTTC.

The CDR3 nucleotides are TGTGCCAGCAGCCTATCGAACCTTTATGGCTACACCTTC. Amino acid sequence: CASSLSNLYGYTF. The V call is TRBV7-9, the J call TRBJ1-2; D is uncertain. Germline V gene data show CDR1 as SEHNR and CDR2 as FQNEAQ (reference sequence). The CDR3 is made up of 13 amino acids. Trimming pared 5 bases from V and 5 bases from J, leaving 12 bases between.

The chain is built from TRBV7-2 and TRBJ2-1, with 12 positions matching TRBD1. CDR3 length: 19 residues. V was clipped by 3 bases and J by 2 bases; unmatched bases: 11. Germline V gene data show CDR1 as SGHTA and CDR2 as FQGNSA. CDR3 sequence (DNA): TGTGCCAGCAGCTTTCCCGGGACAGGGGGCCTTAGCACCTACAATGAGCAGTTCTTC. Amino acids: CASSFPGTGGLSTYNEQFF.

The J gene is TRBJ2-7, the V gene TRBV5-1; D is possibly TRBD1 (5 bases). Germline assignment: CDR1 SGHRS and CDR2 YFSETQ. The V end was cut by 4 bases, the J end by 3 bases, with 17 bases between. This CDR3 spans 15 amino acids. CDR3 sequence reads: CASSPDWGGSYEQYF. In nucleotides, the CDR3 is TGCGCCAGCAGCCCCGATTGGGGCGGAAGCTACGAGCAGTACTTC.

The chain joins TRBV14 to TRBJ2-1; D call uncertain. V was clipped by 3 bases and J by 1 base, with 10 bases between them. Germline-derived CDR1 and CDR2 are SGHDN and FVKESK. The CDR3 has 15 amino acids. CDR3 coding DNA: TGTGCCAGCAGCCATGTAGTAGGGTCCTACAATGAGCAGTTCTTC. The encoded protein is CASSHVVGSYNEQFF. Based on the CDR3 plus reference TRBV14 and TRBJ2-1, the full variable domain is EAGVTQFPSHSVIEKGQTVTLRCDPISGHDNLYWYRRVMGKEIKFLLHFVKESKQDESGMPNNRFLAERTGGTYSTLKVQPAELEDSGVYFCASSHVVGSYNEQFFGPGTRLTVL.

This rearrangement joins TRBV11-2 to TRBJ1-2; D might be TRBD1 (6 bases). Trimming shortened V by 3 bases and J by 6 bases, and 14 bases separated the two germline ends. The CDR3 runs 14 residues. In germline, CDR1 is SGHAT, CDR2 FQNNGV. The CDR3 coding sequence is TGTGCCAGCAGCTTGTCAGGGGCGGTAAATGGCTACACCTTC. This translates into CASSLSGAVNGYTF.

V usage is TRBV7-9 and J usage is TRBJ1-2; the D is unclear. V lost 2 bases to trimming and J lost 4 bases, with 8 bases between them. CDR1 and CDR2 from the germline V gene are SEHNR and FQNEAQ (reference sequence). There are 13 residues in the CDR3. The CDR3 region has the DNA TGTGCCAGCAGCTTAACACCAGCCTATGGCTACACCTTC. Translation gives CASSLTPAYGYTF.

The CDR3 nucleotides read TGTGCCAGCAGCGGGACAGGCCTAGCCAAAAACATTCAGTACTTC. As protein: CASSGTGLAKNIQYF. This rearrangement joins TRBV7-9 to TRBJ2-4, with 8 bases that match TRBD1. The CDR3 has 15 residues. Trimming took 5 bases from V and 0 from J; bases not matched to a gene: 3. CDR1 is SEHNR and CDR2 is FQNEAQ in the germline V gene (reference sequence).

The chain joins TRBV27 to TRBJ1-1; no reliable D call. The CDR3 contains 16 residues. Germline loops: CDR1 MNHEY, CDR2 SMNVEV (reference sequence). Trimming shortened V by 0 bases and J by 1 base, and 12 bases separated the two germline ends. CDR3 sequence reads: CASSLSRRFPNTEAFF. The DNA of the CDR3 is TGTGCCAGCAGTTTATCGCGGAGGTTCCCGAACACTGAAGCTTTCTTT.

The chain joins TRBV10-3 to TRBJ1-1, with D perhaps TRBD1 (5 bases). V was clipped by 0 bases and J by 4 bases, with 12 bases between them. The CDR3 sequence is 15 residues long. The germline V gene has CDR1 ENHRY and CDR2 SYGVKD. CDR3 region: CAISESWGGSTEAFF. DNA of the CDR3: TGTGCCATCAGTGAGTCGTGGGGGGGGAGCACTGAAGCTTTCTTT.

V and J are TRBV28 and TRBJ1-6; 12 nucleotides match TRBD1. This CDR3 region has 15 residues. The V gene's germline CDR1 is MDHEN and CDR2 SYDVKM. J was trimmed by 9 bases and V by 7 bases; bases with no gene match: 7. CDR3 sequence reads: CASTLGTGGGSPLHF. Written as DNA, the CDR3 is TGTGCCAGCACCCTGGGGACAGGGGGCGGTTCACCCCTCCACTTT.

The rearrangement uses TRBV7-3 and TRBJ2-1; 9 bases match TRBD2. The CDR3 has 16 residues. V was pared by 0 bases and J by 8 bases, with 8 bases of the junction left unmatched. Germline lookup yields CDR1 SGHTA and CDR2 FQGTGA. In DNA, the CDR3 is TGTGCCAGCAGCTTAACGAGGGCTAGCGGGGCGTATGAGCAGTTCTTC. This gives the protein CASSLTRASGAYEQFF. The full variable domain, with the rest looked up from reference TRBV7-3 and TRBJ2-1, is GAGVSQTPSNKVTEKGKYVELRCDPISGHTALYWYRQSLGQGPEFLIYFQGTGAADDSGLPNDRFFAVRPEGSVSTLKIQRTERGDSAVYLCASSLTRASGAYEQFFGPGTRLTVL.

The V call is TRBV27, the J call TRBJ1-2; perhaps TRBD1 as D (5 bases). Germline V gene sequence: CDR1 MNHEY, CDR2 SMNVEV (reference sequence). V was trimmed by 4 bases and J by 4 bases, leaving 13 bases between them. This CDR3 comprises 14 residues. CDR3 DNA sequence: TGTGCCAGCAGTTCGGACTTGGGGGTCTATGGCTACACCTTC. Its protein is CASSSDLGVYGYTF.